Each of the 16 T cell receptor beta chains below was sequenced from the same sample in a study of a mutant IDH1 vaccine in newly diagnosed glioma. As to time point: baseline, week 1 (first vaccination visit). The sample's treatment: pre-vaccination baseline after standard-of-care therapy. The assay was immunoSEQ multiplex PCR, and TCRdb's table has in-frame clones only and misses some. The sample shows about 92,000 clones, approximately 83% of them seen only once. The input for sequencing was PBMCs, taken from a glioma patient treated with radiotherapy, temozolomide or both. These receptors came from a woman aged 45-60 years with glioma.

The genes are TRBV5-6 and TRBJ2-3; 12 nucleotides agree with TRBD1. CDR3 size: 15 residues. The V and J ends lost 4 bases and 2 bases, in that order; junction bases with no gene match: 2. Germline V gene sequence: CDR1 SGHDT, CDR2 YYEEEE. The CDR3 DNA reads as TGTGCCAGCAGCCAGGGACAGGGGGCCACAGATACGCAGTATTTT. Its protein product is CASSQGQGATDTQYF.

CDR3 coding DNA: TGCGCCAGCAGCTTGACGGTGGGGACCGGGGAGCTGTTTTTT. It translates to CASSLTVGTGELFF. The gene calls are TRBV5-1 and TRBJ2-2; the D is unclear. Trimming left V 1 base short and J 5 bases short, with 9 bases between. Germline V gene sequence: CDR1 SGHRS, CDR2 YFSETQ. The CDR3 contains 14 residues.

This clone turned up a few times. The rearrangement links TRBV2 to TRBJ1-1; D may be TRBD1 (6 bases). The CDR3 totals 13 residues. V was cut by 3 bases and J by 5 bases, with 10 bases left in between. Germline V lookup: CDR1 SNHLY, CDR2 FYNNEI. CDR3: CASSDTGQTEAFF. The CDR3, as DNA: TGTGCCAGCAGTGACACAGGGCAAACTGAAGCTTTCTTT.

The chain is built from TRBV7-9 and TRBJ1-4; D is ambiguous. The CDR3 is made up of 13 amino acids. Trimming took off 6 bases at V and 7 bases at J, with 12 bases between the two ends. Germline assignment: CDR1 SEHNR and CDR2 FQNEAQ (reference sequence). In DNA, the CDR3 is TGTGCCAGCAGTTCGACTAGTCTTGAAAAACTGTTTTTT. Translation: CASSSTSLEKLFF.

V and J are TRBV6-5 and TRBJ1-4, with D maybe TRBD1 (5 bases). CDR1 MNHEY and CDR2 SVGAGI come from the germline V gene. V lost 0 bases and J 7 bases, leaving 12 bases between the germline ends. The CDR3 sequence is 15 residues long. This CDR3 is CASSYSGAAGEKLFF. The CDR3 DNA reads TGTGCCAGCAGTTACTCAGGGGCCGCCGGTGAAAAACTGTTTTTT.

The chain recombines TRBV18 with TRBJ1-1, with 9 bases fitting TRBD1. J gave up 3 bases and V 5 bases, and 4 bases lay outside the gene matches. The CDR3 is 14 amino acids. CDR1 KGHSH and CDR2 LQKENI come from the germline V gene. The chain's CDR3 is CASSSRQGDTEAFF. In nucleotides, the CDR3 is TGTGCCAGCTCATCAAGACAGGGGGACACTGAAGCTTTCTTT.

The V gene is TRBV6-1, the J gene TRBJ2-7, with TRBD1 identical over 7 bases. The CDR3 spans 11 residues. The V and J ends lost 8 bases and 3 bases, in that order; junction bases with no gene match: 1. Germline CDR1 and CDR2: MNHNS and SASEGT. Here the CDR3 DNA reads TGTGCCAGCCGGGACAGCTACGAGCAGTACTTC. It yields the protein CASRDSYEQYF.

The CDR3 coding sequence is TGTGCCAGCAGTTTACGACAGGGGGGTATATCGTCCCAGCATTTT. This codes for CASSLRQGGISSQHF. V is TRBV28 and J is TRBJ1-5; 9 positions agree with TRBD1. Germline CDR1 is MDHEN and CDR2 is SYDVKM. J was trimmed by 11 bases and V by 2 bases; bases with no gene match: 10. CDR3 length: 15 amino acids.

The chain has TRBV5-1 and TRBJ2-5, with TRBD2 matching 15 bases. With 4 bases clipped from V and 5 bases from J, the junction kept 9 bases outside the gene matches. From germline, CDR1 is SGHRS and CDR2 YFSETQ. The CDR3 is 17 amino acids. The CDR3 region is CASSPRTSGGAGETQYF. The CDR3 coding sequence is TGCGCCAGCAGCCCGAGGACTAGCGGGGGGGCCGGCGAGACCCAGTACTTC.

The chain joins TRBV25-1 to TRBJ1-1, with 8 bases that match TRBD1. This CDR3 is built from 17 residues. V gave up 5 bases and J gave up 0 bases; unmatched junction bases: 11. Germline assignment: CDR1 MGHDK and CDR2 SYGVNS. This chain's CDR3 is CASSLAGTGRVNTEAFF. The CDR3, as DNA: TGTGCCAGCAGTTTGGCCGGGACAGGTCGGGTGAACACTGAAGCTTTCTTT.

This sequence joins TRBV4-1 and TRBJ2-7, with 10 bases identical to TRBD1. This CDR3 comprises 18 residues. The V and J ends lost 3 bases and 3 bases, in that order; junction bases with no gene match: 14. In germline, CDR1 is MGHRA, CDR2 YSYEKL. The CDR3: CASSQAYGQGVGGYEQYF. The CDR3 DNA reads TGCGCCAGCAGCCAGGCCTATGGACAGGGGGTAGGTGGCTACGAGCAGTACTTC.

This chain uses TRBV4-2 with TRBJ2-3, with 12 bases lining up with TRBD2. J was trimmed by 0 bases and V by 1 base; bases with no gene match: 5. The CDR3 sequence is 18 residues long. The germline V gene encodes CDR1 LGHNA and CDR2 YNFKEQ. The CDR3 loop reads CASSQGLAGVSSTDTQYF. The CDR3 DNA reads TGTGCCAGCAGCCAAGGACTAGCGGGGGTCTCTAGCACAGATACGCAGTATTTT.

The rearrangement joins TRBV5-6 to TRBJ2-2; D tentatively fits TRBD1 or TRBD2 (7 bases each). Germline CDR1 is SGHDT and CDR2 is YYEEEE. V was clipped by 1 base and J by 3 bases, with 10 bases between them. The CDR3 consists of 15 residues. The CDR3 DNA follows: TGTGCCAGCAGCTTGCAGGGGGGGGACACCGGGGAGCTGTTTTTT. This encodes CASSLQGGDTGELFF.

The rearrangement links TRBV9 to TRBJ2-7; tentatively, D is TRBD1 (7 bases). V lost 0 bases to trimming and J lost 3 bases, with 13 bases between them. The CDR3 totals 15 residues. Germline assignment: CDR1 SGDLS and CDR2 YYNGEE. This CDR3 reads CASSVADRDFYEQYF. CDR3 nucleotide sequence: TGTGCCAGCAGCGTAGCTGACAGGGACTTCTACGAGCAGTACTTC.

The rearrangement joins TRBV6-4 to TRBJ1-2; D remains ambiguous. V was cut by 6 bases and J by 8 bases, with 16 bases left in between. The CDR3 sequence is 13 residues long. CDR1 and CDR2 from the germline V gene are MRHNA and SNTAGT. This CDR3 reads CASSADQMGGYTF. The CDR3 DNA is TGTGCCAGCAGCGCGGATCAGATGGGAGGCTACACCTTC.

V gene TRBV27 combines with J gene TRBJ1-4; TRBD1 is a possible D gene (6 bases). The CDR3 totals 14 residues. Germline assignment: CDR1 MNHEY and CDR2 SMNVEV (reference sequence). V lost 6 bases and J lost 5, with 13 bases in between. The CDR3 DNA follows: TGTGCCAGCAGCCTGCGGGGGCAGAATGAAAAACTGTTTTTT. It specifies CASSLRGQNEKLFF.